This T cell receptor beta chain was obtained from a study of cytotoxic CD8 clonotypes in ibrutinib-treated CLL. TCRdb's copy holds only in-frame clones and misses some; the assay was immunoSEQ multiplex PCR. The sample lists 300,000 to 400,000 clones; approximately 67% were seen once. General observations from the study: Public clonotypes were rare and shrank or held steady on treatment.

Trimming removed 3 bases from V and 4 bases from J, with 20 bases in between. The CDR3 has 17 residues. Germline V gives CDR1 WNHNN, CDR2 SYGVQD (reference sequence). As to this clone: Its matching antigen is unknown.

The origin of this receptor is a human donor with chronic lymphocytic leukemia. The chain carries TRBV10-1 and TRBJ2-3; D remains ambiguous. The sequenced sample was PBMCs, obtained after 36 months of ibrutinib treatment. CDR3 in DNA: TGCGCCAGCAGTGAACGTGGCTACCCTCTTGGCGCAGATACGCAGTATTTT. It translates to CASSERGYPLGADTQYF.